These 25 T cell receptor beta chains came from one sample sequenced in a study of blood T cells in healthy people across ages. Alongside a J-beta primer mix, a sample-barcoded 5' primer served in a second PCR lasting about 7 to 12 cycles. Using its own MiXCR run on the 5' RACE reads, TCRdb lists one record per CDR3 protein. The data show fewer than 750,000 distinct CDR3 sequences, roughly half seen once. The sequencing input was blood. The receptors here all came from a woman older than 75 in good health.

The rearrangement joins TRBV4-3 to TRBJ2-7; the D gene is possibly TRBD1 (6 bases). The germline gives CDR1 LGHNA, CDR2 YSLEER. Trimming took 0 bases from V and 7 from J, leaving 16 bases between them. The CDR3 spans 15 residues. CDR3 protein: CASSQDAGTSFEQYF. CDR3 DNA sequence: TGCGCCAGCAGCCAAGACGCAGGGACATCATTTGAGCAGTACTTC.

This clonotype has ten or more counts. J is TRBJ2-3 and V is TRBV2, with a possible D match to TRBD1 (7 bases). The CDR3 is made up of 13 amino acids. V lost 8 bases, J lost 3 bases, and 12 bases lay in between. CDR1 and CDR2 (germline): SNHLY, FYNNEI. The CDR3 nucleotides are TGTGCCAGCCAGACAGGGAGGACAGATACGCAGTATTTT. Amino acids: CASQTGRTDTQYF.

Note on this clonotype: This clone may be a read error of a much larger clone one base away. This CDR3 reads CSVVGQGNYDYTF. CDR3 nucleotide sequence: TGCAGCGTTGTGGGACAGGGCAACTATGACTACACCTTC. The J gene is TRBJ1-2, the V gene TRBV29-1; 9 bases line up with TRBD1. Germline CDR1 and CDR2: SQVTM and ANQGSEA. The CDR3 has 13 amino acids.

CDR3 nucleotide sequence: TGTGCCAGCAGCTTAGCGGGAAGGGAAAACATTCAGTACTTC. This sequence encodes CASSLAGRENIQYF. The chain recombines TRBV11-2 with TRBJ2-4, with D possibly being TRBD2 (5 bases). Germline V lookup: CDR1 SGHAT, CDR2 FQNNGV. This CDR3 has 14 residues. V shed 1 base and J shed 5 bases, with 9 bases lying between them.

Worth noting for this clonotype: One end of the junction fails to match germline, which may point to a read error. This chain joins TRBV6-1 and TRBJ2-3, with D perhaps matching TRBD1 or TRBD2 (5 bases each). Germline V CDR1 and CDR2: MNHNS, SASEGT. CDR3 length: 15 residues. CDR3 in DNA: TGCGCCAGCAGTAAAGGTGGGGGTGGGGCAGATACGCAGTATTTT. Translation gives CASSKGGGGADTQYF.

Details on this clonotype: A far more abundant clone sits one base away, making this likely a read error. This chain joins TRBV7-3 and TRBJ2-3; D unclear. Per germline, CDR1 SGHTA and CDR2 FQGTGA. The CDR3 runs to 13 residues. V lost 1 base and J 4 bases, leaving 6 bases between the germline ends. In DNA form, the CDR3 reads TGTGCCAGCAGCTTAAGCTCTGCAGATACGCAGTATTTT. Translated, it gives CASSLSSADTQYF.

The V and J genes are TRBV5-1 and TRBJ2-1, with D perhaps matching TRBD1 or TRBD2 (5 bases each). This CDR3 region has 13 residues. Germline V gene lookup returns CDR1 SGHRS and CDR2 YFSETQ. Trimming took off 0 bases at V and 10 bases at J, with 11 bases between the two ends. CDR3 sequence: CASSLAWGMEQFF. As DNA, the CDR3 is TGCGCCAGCAGCTTGGCCTGGGGGATGGAGCAGTTCTTC.

In its sample, this clonotype was seen many times. V usage is TRBV10-3 and J usage is TRBJ1-1, with D unclear. The CDR3 has 14 amino acids. Trimming took 7 bases from V and 4 from J, leaving 16 bases between them. The germline CDR1 and CDR2 sequences are ENHRY and SYGVKD. The CDR3 nucleotides are TGTGCCATCATTGCTAGAGCGGGTAGCACTGAAGCTTTCTTT. This encodes CAIIARAGSTEAFF.

V gene TRBV6-4 combines with J gene TRBJ2-7; maybe TRBD1 (6 bases). TRBJ2-5 matches the DNA end more closely, so the J call is doubtful. Germline CDR1 is MRHNA and CDR2 is SNTAGT. CDR3 length: 15 amino acids. This CDR3 is CASSPEVGALGTQYF. CDR3 sequence (DNA): TGTGCCAGCAGTCCTGAGGTGGGGGCGCTGGGGACCCAGTACTTC.

Remarks on this clonotype: Just one base apart from a much larger clone, this may be a read error. This rearrangement joins TRBV28 to TRBJ2-5, with D possibly being TRBD1 (5 bases). The end of the DNA aligns better with TRBJ2-7, so the J call may be wrong. Germline V lookup: CDR1 MDHEN, CDR2 SYDVKM. The CDR3 has 15 amino acids. The CDR3 nucleotides are TGTGCCAGCAGGCTTAGGGGCACTGGAGTCCACGAGCAGTACTTC. Its protein product is CASRLRGTGVHEQYF.

This clonotype was counted ten times or more. The rearrangement links TRBV5-5 to TRBJ2-4; unclear D gene. Trimming removed 0 bases at V and 0 bases at J, with 10 bases between. Per germline, CDR1 SGHKS and CDR2 YYEKEE (reference sequence). The CDR3 is made up of 16 amino acids. The CDR3 loop reads CASSLVATLAKNIQYF. As DNA, the CDR3 is TGTGCCAGCAGCTTGGTGGCAACCCTAGCCAAAAACATTCAGTACTTC.

This clonotype was seen more than once but under ten times. The gene calls are TRBV7-2 and TRBJ2-3, with D possibly TRBD2 on 5 matching bases. The CDR3 is 13 amino acids. Germline CDR1 reads SGHTA; CDR2 reads FQGNSA. V lost 5 bases and J lost 10, with 16 bases in between. In DNA form, the CDR3 reads TGTGCCAGCAGCCCAGGACTCGTAGAGCCGCAGTATTTT. Amino acid sequence: CASSPGLVEPQYF.

This clonotype has ten or more counts. V and J are TRBV4-1 and TRBJ2-7; no clear D gene. V shed 4 bases and J shed 0 bases, with 13 bases lying between them. CDR1 is MGHRA, CDR2 YSYEKL, per germline. This CDR3 contains 15 residues. This chain's CDR3 is CASSLSQASSYEQYF. Written as DNA, the CDR3 is TGCGCCAGCAGCCTAAGCCAGGCTAGCTCCTACGAGCAGTACTTC.

This chain joins TRBV9 and TRBJ2-1; TRBD2 matches at 8 bases. Germline V gene lookup returns CDR1 SGDLS and CDR2 YYNGEE. The CDR3 length is 16 residues. J lost 4 bases, V lost 0 bases, and 6 bases had no gene match. The CDR3 nucleotides are TGTGCCAGCAGCGTAGGAATCAGCGGGGGATACAATGAGCAGTTCTTC. This sequence encodes CASSVGISGGYNEQFF.

The chain employs TRBV10-3 and TRBJ1-6; a weak D match, TRBD1 (5 bases). Germline V gene data show CDR1 as ENHRY and CDR2 as SYGVKD. V was pared by 0 bases and J by 0 bases, with 15 bases between. The CDR3 consists of 19 residues. For the CDR3, the DNA is TGTGCCATCAGTGAGTCTAACACAGGCCTCAGCTCCTATAATTCACCCCTCCACTTT. It yields the protein CAISESNTGLSSYNSPLHF.

Comment on this clonotype: A read error may explain this, as a much larger clone is one base away. The V call is TRBV6-5, the J call TRBJ2-7; D is possibly TRBD1 (6 bases). Trimming took off 6 bases at V and 7 bases at J, with 22 bases between the two ends. Germline V CDR1 and CDR2: MNHEY, SVGAGI. The CDR3 covers 15 residues. CDR3 protein: CASSQQGRLYNEQYF. The CDR3 DNA follows: TGTGCCAGCAGCCAACAGGGTCGACTCTACAATGAGCAGTACTTC.

The sample holds many counts of this clonotype. The junction differs from germline at one of its ends, possibly a read error. The rearrangement uses TRBV7-7 and TRBJ2-1; 8 nucleotides line up with TRBD2. The germline CDR1 and CDR2 sequences are SSHAT and FNYEAQ (reference sequence). This CDR3 has 18 amino acids. In nucleotides, the CDR3 is TGTGCTAGCAGCCGCGCAATCCCCTATCAAGCGGGGGAAGATGAGCAGTTCTTC. Encoded protein: CASSRAIPYQAGEDEQFF. Based on the CDR3 plus reference TRBV7-7 and TRBJ2-1, the full variable domain is GAGVSQSPRYKVTKRGQDVTLRCDPISSHATLYWYQQALGQGPEFLTYFNYEAQPDKSGLPSDRFSAERPEGSISTLTIQRTEQRDSAMYRCASSRAIPYQAGEDEQFFGPGTRLTVL.

In its sample, this clonotype was seen many times. The rearrangement uses TRBV5-1 and TRBJ1-2; D may be TRBD1 (5 bases). Per germline, CDR1 SGHRS and CDR2 YFSETQ. This CDR3 comprises 13 residues. V shed 4 bases and J shed 3 bases, with 10 bases lying between them. The CDR3: CASSVTGDYGYTF. CDR3 sequence (DNA): TGCGCCAGCAGCGTAACAGGAGACTATGGCTACACCTTC. Combining the CDR3 with reference TRBV5-1 and TRBJ1-2 gives the whole variable domain KAGVTQTPRYLIKTRGQQVTLSCSPISGHRSVSWYQQTPGQGLQFLFEYFSETQRNKGNFPGRFSGRQFSNSRSEMNVSTLELGDSALYLCASSVTGDYGYTFGSGTRLTVV.

V and J are TRBV28 and TRBJ2-3, with a tentative D call TRBD1 (5 bases). V was cut by 11 bases and J by 2 bases, with 14 bases left in between. Germline CDR1 is MDHEN and CDR2 is SYDVKM. CDR3 length equals 13 residues. The CDR3 DNA follows: TGTGCCGTAATGTCCAGGGACACAGATACGCAGTATTTT. Amino acids: CAVMSRDTDTQYF.

The chain links TRBV6-6 to TRBJ1-2; 9 nucleotides line up with TRBD1. The CDR3 sequence is 13 residues long. V gave up 6 bases and J gave up 8 bases; unmatched junction bases: 7. Germline loops: CDR1 MNHNY, CDR2 SVGAGI (reference sequence). The CDR3 is CASRPRDREGYTF. In nucleotides, the CDR3 is TGTGCCAGCAGGCCTCGGGACAGGGAAGGCTACACCTTC.

The chain combines TRBV20-1 with TRBJ1-6; a possible D gene is TRBD1 (6 bases). Trimming pared 3 bases from V and 7 bases from J, leaving 13 bases between. Germline CDR1 and CDR2: DFQATT and SNEGSKA (reference sequence). This CDR3 is 14 amino acids long. The chain's CDR3 is CSARAGANNSPLHF. The CDR3 nucleotides are TGCAGTGCTAGGGCGGGGGCGAACAATTCACCCCTCCACTTT.

V gene TRBV20-1 combines with J gene TRBJ2-1; TRBD2 is a possible D gene (5 bases). Germline CDR1 DFQATT, CDR2 SNEGSKA (reference sequence). The CDR3 totals 15 residues. Trimming stripped 4 bases from V and 6 bases from J, with 19 bases between. CDR3 sequence: CSANRDYGPFNEQFF. As DNA, the CDR3 is TGCAGTGCTAACCGCGACTACGGGCCCTTCAATGAGCAGTTCTTC.

This chain connects TRBV14 to TRBJ2-7; D call uncertain. The CDR3 sequence is 14 residues long. The germline gives CDR1 SGHDN, CDR2 FVKESK. The ends were cut back, 0 bases at V and 2 bases at J, with 8 bases in the middle. The CDR3 here is CASSQDDGTYEQYF. The CDR3 DNA sequence: TGTGCCAGCAGCCAAGACGACGGAACCTACGAGCAGTACTTC.

This clonotype was counted ten times or more. The chain has TRBV9 and TRBJ2-1; 7 nucleotides align to TRBD1. The CDR3 runs 14 residues. Germline loops: CDR1 SGDLS, CDR2 YYNGEE. Trimming took 5 bases from V and 4 from J; bases not matched to a gene: 6. Written as DNA, the CDR3 is TGTGCCAGCAGGCCTCCGGGACAGTACAATGAGCAGTTCTTC. It is translated as CASRPPGQYNEQFF. The entire variable domain, with the rest obtained from reference TRBV9 and TRBJ2-1, is as follows: DSGVTQTPKHLITATGQRVTLRCSPRSGDLSVYWYQQSLDQGLQFLIQYYNGEERAKGNILERFSAQQFPDLHSELNLSSLELGDSALYFCASRPPGQYNEQFFGPGTRLTVL.

On this clonotype: The junction departs from the called germline gene at one end, perhaps through a read error. The chain joins TRBV6-2 or TRBV6-3 to TRBJ2-1; 8 bases are a match to TRBD1. CDR1 and CDR2 (germline): MNHEY, SVGEGT. The length of the CDR3 is 13 residues. CDR3 in amino acids: CTSSGQGYNEQFF. CDR3 nucleotide sequence: TGTACCAGCAGCGGACAGGGCTACAATGAGCAGTTCTTC.